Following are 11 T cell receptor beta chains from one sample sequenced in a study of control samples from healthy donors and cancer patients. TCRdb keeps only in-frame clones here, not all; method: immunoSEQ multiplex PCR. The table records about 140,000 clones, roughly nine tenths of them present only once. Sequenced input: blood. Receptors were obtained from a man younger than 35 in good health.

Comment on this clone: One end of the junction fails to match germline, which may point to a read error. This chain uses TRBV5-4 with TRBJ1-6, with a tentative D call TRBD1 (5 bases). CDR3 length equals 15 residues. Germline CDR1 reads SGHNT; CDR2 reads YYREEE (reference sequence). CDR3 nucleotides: TGTGCCACCAGCGAGGGGAGCTCCTATAATTCACCCCTCCACTTT. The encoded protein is CATSEGSSYNSPLHF.

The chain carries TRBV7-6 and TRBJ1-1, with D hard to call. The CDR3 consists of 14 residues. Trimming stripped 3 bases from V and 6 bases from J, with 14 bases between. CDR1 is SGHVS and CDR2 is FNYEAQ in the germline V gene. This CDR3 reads CASSFQASGAEAFF. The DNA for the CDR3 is TGTGCCAGCAGCTTTCAGGCCAGCGGGGCTGAAGCTTTCTTT.

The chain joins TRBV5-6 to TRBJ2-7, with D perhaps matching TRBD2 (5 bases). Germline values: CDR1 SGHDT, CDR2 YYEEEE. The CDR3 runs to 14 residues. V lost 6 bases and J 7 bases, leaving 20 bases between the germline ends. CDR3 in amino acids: CASTLPTGESEQYF. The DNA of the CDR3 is TGTGCCAGCACCCTTCCCACCGGGGAGTCTGAGCAGTACTTC.

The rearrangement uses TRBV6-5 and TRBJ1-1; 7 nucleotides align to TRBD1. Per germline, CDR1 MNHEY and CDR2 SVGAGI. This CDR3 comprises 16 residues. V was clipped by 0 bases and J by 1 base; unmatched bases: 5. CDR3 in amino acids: CASSYSTRTGNTEAFF. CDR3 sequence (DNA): TGTGCCAGCAGTTACTCGACGAGGACAGGGAACACTGAAGCTTTCTTT.

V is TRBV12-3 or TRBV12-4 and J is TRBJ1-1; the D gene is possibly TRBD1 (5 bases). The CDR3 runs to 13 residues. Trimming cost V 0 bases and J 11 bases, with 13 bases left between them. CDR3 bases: TGTGCCAGCAGTTTAGCGCGTTCGGGGGGGGCTTTCTTT. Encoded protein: CASSLARSGGAFF.

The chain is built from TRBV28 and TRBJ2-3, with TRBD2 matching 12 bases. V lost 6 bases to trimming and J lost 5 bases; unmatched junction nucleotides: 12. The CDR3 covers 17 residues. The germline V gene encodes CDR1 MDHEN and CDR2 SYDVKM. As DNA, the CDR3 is TGTGCCAGCAGCCCCTCGGTGTGGGGACTAGCGGGAGATACGCAGTATTTT. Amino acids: CASSPSVWGLAGDTQYF.

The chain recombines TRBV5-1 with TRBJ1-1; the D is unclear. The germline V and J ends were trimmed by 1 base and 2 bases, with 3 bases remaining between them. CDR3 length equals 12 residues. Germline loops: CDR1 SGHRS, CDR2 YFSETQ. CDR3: CASSLFNTEAFF. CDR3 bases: TGCGCCAGCAGCTTGTTTAACACTGAAGCTTTCTTT.

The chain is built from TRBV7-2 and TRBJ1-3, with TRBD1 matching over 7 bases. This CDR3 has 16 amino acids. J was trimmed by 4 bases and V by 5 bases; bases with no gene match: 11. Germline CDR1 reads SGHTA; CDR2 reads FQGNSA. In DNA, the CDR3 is TGTGCCAGCAGCCCTGGACAGGTACGAGGCGGAAACACCATATATTTT. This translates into CASSPGQVRGGNTIYF. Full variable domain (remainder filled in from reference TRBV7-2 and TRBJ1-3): GAGVSQSPSNKVTEKGKDVELRCDPISGHTALYWYRQSLGQGLEFLIYFQGNSAPDKSGLPSDRFSAERTGGSVSTLTIQRTQQEDSAVYLCASSPGQVRGGNTIYFGEGSWLTVV.

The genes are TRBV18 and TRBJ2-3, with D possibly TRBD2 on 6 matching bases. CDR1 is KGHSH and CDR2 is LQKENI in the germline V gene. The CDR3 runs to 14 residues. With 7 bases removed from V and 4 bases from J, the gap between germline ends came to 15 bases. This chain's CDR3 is CASWPGVSSDTQYF. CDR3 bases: TGTGCCAGCTGGCCGGGGGTCAGCTCAGATACGCAGTATTTT.

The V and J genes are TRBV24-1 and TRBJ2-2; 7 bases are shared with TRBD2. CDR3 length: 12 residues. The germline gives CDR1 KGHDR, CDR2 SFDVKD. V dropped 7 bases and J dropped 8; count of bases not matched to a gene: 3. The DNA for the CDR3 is TGTGCCACCAGCGGGAGGACAGGGGAGCTGTTTTTT. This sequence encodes CATSGRTGELFF.

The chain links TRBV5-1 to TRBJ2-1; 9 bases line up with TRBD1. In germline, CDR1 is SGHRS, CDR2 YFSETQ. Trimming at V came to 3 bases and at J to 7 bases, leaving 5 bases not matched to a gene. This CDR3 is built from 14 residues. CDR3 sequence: CASSYAGQGNEQFF. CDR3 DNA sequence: TGCGCCAGCAGCTATGCGGGACAGGGAAATGAGCAGTTCTTC.